The clone carrying this T cell receptor (beta chain) has only a few counts. All enrollees were roughly 18 to 95 years old and from 20 to 25 US areas. The germline CDR1 and CDR2 sequences are SGHAT and FQNNGV. The CDR3 runs 15 residues. Trimming removed 3 bases from V and 5 bases from J; junction bases left unmatched: 2. Libraries were prepared by immunoSEQ multiplex PCR; TCRdb keeps only in-frame clonotypes and omits some of them. The data contain roughly 220,000 clones, approximately 80% of them seen just once; the ten biggest clones take up under 4.5%. The sample belongs to a study of blood T cell repertoires in COVID-19. Study at large: From the United States, Italy and Spain came samples of acute and convalescent COVID-19.

The sequenced material came from PBMCs or T cells enriched from blood (not recorded which). V is TRBV11-2 and J is TRBJ1-4; 11 bases fit TRBD1. The TCR was taken from a man under 40 with acute COVID-19. The CDR3 protein is CASSLWDRGNEKLFF. In DNA, the CDR3 is TGTGCCAGCAGCTTGTGGGACAGGGGGAATGAAAAACTGTTTTTT.